The 18 T cell receptor beta chains presented below share a single source sample, sequenced in a study of T cells after yellow fever vaccination. TCRdb reprocessed the 5' RACE reads with MiXCR, giving one entry per CDR3 protein. The profile shows about 630,000 distinct CDR3 sequences, 9% to 15% of them singletons. Sequences were derived from PBMCs, sampled on the day of the yellow fever booster vaccination. The receptors derive from a man in his thirties or forties who received the YFV17D yellow fever vaccine.

The rearrangement links TRBV7-2 to TRBJ2-3, with a possible D match to TRBD1 (6 bases). Germline V lookup: CDR1 SGHTA, CDR2 FQGNSA. V shed 5 bases and J shed 2 bases, with 11 bases lying between them. This CDR3 spans 14 amino acids. The CDR3: CASSRGHSTDTQYF. In DNA form, the CDR3 reads TGTGCCAGCAGCCGGGGACATTCCACAGATACGCAGTATTTT.

This clonotype was seen a few times. The J gene is TRBJ2-1, the V gene TRBV4-3; unclear D gene. CDR1 LGHNA and CDR2 YSLEER come from the germline V gene. This CDR3 spans 16 amino acids. V lost 2 bases and J 8 bases, leaving 19 bases between the germline ends. The CDR3 region has the DNA TGCGCCAGCAGCCAAATACAGACCGTGATGGGCCATGAGCAGTTCTTC. Its protein is CASSQIQTVMGHEQFF.

This clonotype came up a few times. The gene calls are TRBV6-5 and TRBJ2-4; 13 bases line up with TRBD2. The V gene end was trimmed by 5 bases and the J gene end by 7 bases; junction bases not matched to a gene: 2. Germline V gene data show CDR1 as MNHEY and CDR2 as SVGAGI. The CDR3 length is 14 residues. CDR3 amino acids: CASSTSGRVNIQYF. Written as DNA, the CDR3 is TGTGCCAGCAGTACTAGCGGGAGGGTGAACATTCAGTACTTC.

This clonotype was counted only a few times. The chain links TRBV7-9 to TRBJ1-5; D might be TRBD1 (5 bases). The ends were cut back, 5 bases at V and 0 bases at J, with 11 bases in the middle. The CDR3 runs 15 residues. Looked up from germline, CDR1 is SEHNR and CDR2 is FQNEAQ (reference sequence). The CDR3 loop is CASSVGEFSNQPQHF. The CDR3 bases are TGTGCCAGCAGCGTAGGGGAGTTTAGCAATCAGCCCCAGCATTTT.

V and J are TRBV27 and TRBJ1-1, with TRBD1 matching over 8 bases. V lost 5 bases, J lost 0 bases, and 2 bases stayed unmatched. From germline, CDR1 is MNHEY and CDR2 SMNVEV (reference sequence). This CDR3 has 14 amino acids. CDR3 amino acids: CASSATGVNTEAFF. CDR3 DNA sequence: TGTGCCAGCAGTGCGACAGGGGTGAACACTGAAGCTTTCTTT.

This clonotype was found a few times. This sequence joins TRBV15 and TRBJ2-4, with TRBD2 as a possible D gene (6 bases). The germline CDR1 and CDR2 sequences are LNHNV and YYDKDF (reference sequence). V lost 0 bases to trimming and J lost 3 bases, with 15 bases between them. The CDR3 is made up of 17 amino acids. The chain's CDR3 is CATSRDRAGRSKNIQYF. CDR3 DNA: TGTGCCACCAGCAGAGATAGAGCAGGGAGGAGCAAAAACATTCAGTACTTC.

The chain is built from TRBV7-2 and TRBJ2-5, with 8 bases matching TRBD2. Germline V CDR1 and CDR2: SGHTA, FQGNSA. J lost 3 bases, V lost 3 bases, and 12 bases had no gene match. The CDR3 extends over 17 amino acids. Written as DNA, the CDR3 is TGTGCCAGCAGCTTTTGGGACGGGAGGGCCGGGAAAGAGACCCAGTACTTC. The encoded protein is CASSFWDGRAGKETQYF.

This clonotype came up a few times. This chain uses TRBV12-3 or TRBV12-4 with TRBJ2-7; no firm D call. The CDR3 contains 13 residues. V dropped 3 bases and J dropped 3 bases, with 9 bases sitting between them. CDR3 sequence (DNA): TGTGCCAGCAGTTTCCCAGGAAACTACGAGCAGTACTTC. This translates into CASSFPGNYEQYF.

This chain joins TRBV7-2 and TRBJ2-5, with D possibly being TRBD2 (6 bases). The V gene lost 6 bases and the J gene lost 5 bases, with 13 bases spanning the gap. Looked up from germline, CDR1 is SGHTA and CDR2 is FQGNSA. The CDR3 length is 13 residues. Here the CDR3 DNA reads TGTGCCAGCAGACGTGGCGGAGGGGAGACCCAGTACTTC. Amino acid sequence: CASRRGGGETQYF. The full variable domain, its missing parts supplied by reference TRBV7-2 and TRBJ2-5, is GAGVSQSPSNKVTEKGKDVELRCDPISGHTALYWYRQSLGQGLEFLIYFQGNSAPDKSGLPSDRFSAERTGGSVSTLTIQRTQQEDSAVYLCASRRGGGETQYFGPGTRLLVL.

This chain joins TRBV6-5 and TRBJ2-5; D is possibly TRBD2 (6 bases). The CDR3 covers 18 residues. Germline lookup yields CDR1 MNHEY and CDR2 SVGAGI. Between the trimmed V and J ends, which lost 2 bases and 5 bases, there was a span of 24 bases. CDR3 loop: CASSYDFWWLMAGETQYF. The CDR3 DNA reads TGTGCCAGCAGTTACGATTTTTGGTGGCTCATGGCGGGGGAGACCCAGTACTTC.

This clonotype was counted between two and nine times. The chain combines TRBV6-1 with TRBJ2-2; the D is unclear. Between the trimmed V and J ends, which lost 6 bases and 1 base, there was a span of 6 bases. The CDR3 is 13 residues long. The germline CDR1 and CDR2 sequences are MNHNS and SASEGT. This CDR3 reads CASSNVNTGELFF. The DNA for the CDR3 is TGTGCCAGCAGCAACGTGAACACCGGGGAGCTGTTTTTT.

This clonotype was counted a few times. The chain couples TRBV11-2 to TRBJ2-2, with TRBD2 as a possible D gene (6 bases). Trimming pared 4 bases from V and 7 bases from J, leaving 28 bases between. The CDR3 loop spans 19 amino acids. Germline V gene sequence: CDR1 SGHAT, CDR2 FQNNGV. The CDR3 DNA reads TGTGCCAGCAGCTCCTCAAACATAATAACCGGGAGAGGGTTCGGGGAGCTGTTTTTT. Translation: CASSSSNIITGRGFGELFF.

A few counts support this clonotype. The rearrangement joins TRBV4-3 to TRBJ1-1; the match to TRBD1 covers 7 bases. Germline trimming cut 0 bases from V and 10 bases from J; bases unmatched to any gene: 11. Germline V lookup: CDR1 LGHNA, CDR2 YSLEER. CDR3 length: 15 residues. CDR3 DNA sequence: TGCGCCAGCAGCCAAGATACCAGGGGGGCTGAACGAGCTTTCTTT. This gives the protein CASSQDTRGAERAFF.

The chain carries TRBV7-2 and TRBJ2-7, with TRBD2 matching over 8 bases. CDR1 SGHTA and CDR2 FQGNSA come from the germline V gene. The V gene end was trimmed by 3 bases and the J gene end by 4 bases; junction bases not matched to a gene: 8. The CDR3 runs 15 residues. CDR3 DNA: TGTGCCAGCAGCTTGAGTTGGCTAGCGGGTTACGAGCAGTACTTC. Translated, it gives CASSLSWLAGYEQYF.

The chain links TRBV29-1 to TRBJ2-1; D tentatively fits TRBD1 or TRBD2 (6 bases each). The length of the CDR3 is 13 residues. CDR1 is SQVTM, CDR2 ANQGSEA, per germline. The ends were cut back, 1 base at V and 7 bases at J, with 11 bases in the middle. The CDR3 reads CSVEGGALNEQFF. The DNA of the CDR3 is TGCAGCGTTGAAGGGGGGGCGCTGAATGAGCAGTTCTTC.

This clonotype was counted between two and nine times. This chain connects TRBV6-2 or TRBV6-3 to TRBJ2-1; D may be TRBD2 (5 bases). The CDR3 spans 13 residues. The germline V gene has CDR1 MNHEY and CDR2 SVGEGT. Trimming took off 7 bases at V and 10 bases at J, with 17 bases between the two ends. CDR3 DNA sequence: TGTGCCAGCACACAAAGTGTCCCGGGAGAGCAGTTCTTC. This codes for CASTQSVPGEQFF.

The chain couples TRBV12-3 or TRBV12-4 to TRBJ2-7, with 7 bases that match TRBD2. With 6 bases clipped from V and 0 bases from J, the junction kept 8 bases outside the gene matches. The CDR3 spans 15 residues. The CDR3, as DNA: TGTGCCAGCAGCCGCGGGGGAGGACTCTCCTACGAGCAGTACTTC. It codes for CASSRGGGLSYEQYF.

The chain uses TRBV24-1 and TRBJ2-7; 11 nucleotides match TRBD1. The CDR3 loop spans 15 amino acids. V was clipped by 4 bases and J by 5 bases; unmatched bases: 6. Germline assignment: CDR1 KGHDR and CDR2 SFDVKD. The CDR3 nucleotides are TGTGCCACCAGTGACCCCGGGACAGGGGGTGACGAGCAGTACTTC. This codes for CATSDPGTGGDEQYF.